The source of this T cell receptor (beta chain) is a study of cytomegalovirus exposure and HLA in healthy donors. Turning to the study itself: A prior study identified 117 million unique TCR beta sequences from some 200 million T cells.

13 Jbeta primers and 60 Vbeta primers were used for the PCR. The table came from immunoSEQ multiplex PCR; TCRdb's copy has only in-frame clones and leaves some out. Here the sample spans about 140,000 clones, around 79% being singletons. The receptor's source is a woman in her twenties or thirties in good health and CMV-seronegative. Sequencing was performed on PBMCs.

CDR3 sequence (DNA): TGTGCCAGCAGCTTGGGTGTCGACAGCTCCTACGAGCAGTACTTC. Its protein is CASSLGVDSSYEQYF. This chain connects TRBV7-6 to TRBJ2-7, with a tentative D call TRBD1 (5 bases). V was trimmed by 3 bases and J by 0 bases, leaving 12 bases between them. The CDR3 is 15 residues long. The germline gives CDR1 SGHVS, CDR2 FNYEAQ.